This passage covers 28 T cell receptor beta chains from one sample sequenced in a study of long-term antiretroviral therapy in people with HIV. A v3.0 immunoSEQ assay was performed at survey level. The data were produced by immunoSEQ multiplex PCR, yet TCRdb's version contains in-frame clones alone and is incomplete. The sample carries some 35,000 clones, over 75% recorded once. The sequencing here drew on unsorted PBMCs, taken 0.6 years after starting antiretroviral therapy. The receptors shown here come from a young man with HIV.

This chain uses TRBV18 with TRBJ2-7; no reliable D call. The V end lost 3 bases, the J end lost 2 bases, and 5 bases lay between the germline ends. The CDR3 contains 12 residues. The germline gives CDR1 KGHSH, CDR2 LQKENI. The CDR3 nucleotides are TGTGCCAGCTCACCTACAACCTACGAGCAGTACTTC. Translation: CASSPTTYEQYF.

The V gene is TRBV13, the J gene TRBJ2-3, with D unresolved. Germline V lookup: CDR1 PRHDT, CDR2 FYEKMQ (reference sequence). The ends were cut back, 5 bases at V and 3 bases at J, with 3 bases in the middle. The CDR3 runs to 11 residues. The CDR3 sequence: CASSHTDTQYF. CDR3 DNA: TGTGCCAGCAGCCATACAGATACGCAGTATTTT.

This rearrangement joins TRBV7-9 to TRBJ2-7, with 7 bases identical to TRBD2. The V segment lost 5 bases and the J segment 3 bases; nucleotides outside the gene matches: 10. The germline gives CDR1 SEHNR, CDR2 FQNEAQ (reference sequence). The CDR3 is 15 amino acids. The CDR3 DNA follows: TGTGCCAGCAGCCGAAGTTCGGGAGGAGACTACGAGCAGTACTTC. Translation: CASSRSSGGDYEQYF. The full variable domain, completed using reference TRBV7-9 and TRBJ2-7, is DTGVSQNPRHKITKRGQNVTFRCDPISEHNRLYWYRQTLGQGPEFLTYFQNEAQLEKSRLLSDRFSAERPKGSFSTLEIQRTEQGDSAMYLCASSRSSGGDYEQYFGPGTRLTVT.

The rearrangement uses TRBV7-2 and TRBJ2-7; 9 bases line up with TRBD1. V lost 5 bases to trimming and J lost 4 bases; unmatched junction nucleotides: 6. The CDR3 has 14 amino acids. In germline, CDR1 is SGHTA, CDR2 FQGNSA. The CDR3 coding sequence is TGTGCCAGCAGCCGACAGGGGGTCTATTACGAGCAGTACTTC. Translation gives CASSRQGVYYEQYF.

V usage is TRBV18 and J usage is TRBJ1-1; D gene unclear. V lost 2 bases and J 1 base, leaving 8 bases between the germline ends. The V gene's germline CDR1 is KGHSH and CDR2 LQKENI. The length of the CDR3 is 14 residues. The CDR3 protein is CASSPDGPNTEAFF. The CDR3 nucleotides read TGTGCCAGCTCACCAGACGGCCCGAACACTGAAGCTTTCTTT. The whole variable domain, filled in from reference TRBV18 and TRBJ1-1, reads NAGVMQNPRHLVRRRGQEARLRCSPMKGHSHVYWYRQLPEEGLKFMVYLQKENIIDESGMPKERFSAEFPKEGPSILRIQQVVRGDSAAYFCASSPDGPNTEAFFGQGTRLTVV.

V usage is TRBV2 and J usage is TRBJ1-2, with 8 bases lining up with TRBD1. The J segment lost 7 bases and the V segment lost 5 bases, leaving 12 bases of the junction unmatched. From germline, CDR1 is SNHLY and CDR2 FYNNEI. This CDR3 region has 15 residues. CDR3 DNA sequence: TGTGCCAGCAGTCGGCTCGGACAGGGTGGAAGTGGCTACACCTTC. Translated: CASSRLGQGGSGYTF.

The chain recombines TRBV5-1 with TRBJ2-1; TRBD2 matches at 13 bases. The germline gives CDR1 SGHRS, CDR2 YFSETQ. The length of the CDR3 is 16 residues. Trimming cost V 0 bases and J 6 bases; bases outside gene matches: 3. The CDR3 DNA is TGCGCCAGCAGCTTGGGAGGACTAGCGGGAGTCAATGAGCAGTTCTTC. Residues: CASSLGGLAGVNEQFF.

The V gene is TRBV6-5, the J gene TRBJ1-5; D gene uncertain. The germline V gene encodes CDR1 MNHEY and CDR2 SVGAGI. The CDR3 is made up of 13 amino acids. Trimming shortened V by 6 bases and J by 3 bases, and 9 bases separated the two germline ends. DNA of the CDR3: TGTGCCAGCAGCAACGGGTTCAATCAGCCCCAGCATTTT. This codes for CASSNGFNQPQHF.

The chain uses TRBV5-4 and TRBJ1-1; no clear D. V lost 0 bases and J lost 0, with 15 bases in between. Looked up from germline, CDR1 is SGHNT and CDR2 is YYREEE (reference sequence). The length of the CDR3 is 17 residues. CDR3 nucleotides: TGTGCCAGCAGCTTGGGTGGTAAAGGGCTACTGAACACTGAAGCTTTCTTT. It encodes CASSLGGKGLLNTEAFF. The full variable domain, completed using reference TRBV5-4 and TRBJ1-1, is ETGVTQSPTHLIKTRGQQVTLRCSSQSGHNTVSWYQQALGQGPQFIFQYYREEENGRGNFPPRFSGLQFPNYSSELNVNALELDDSALYLCASSLGGKGLLNTEAFFGQGTRLTVV.

The V and J genes are TRBV18 and TRBJ2-3; either TRBD1 or TRBD2 may fit D (5 bases each). With 4 bases removed from V and 2 bases from J, the gap between germline ends came to 16 bases. The CDR3 has 16 residues. Germline values: CDR1 KGHSH, CDR2 LQKENI. The chain's CDR3 is CASSQTGRGFTDTQYF. CDR3 coding DNA: TGTGCCAGCTCACAAACAGGTCGGGGATTCACAGATACGCAGTATTTT.

The chain recombines TRBV28 with TRBJ1-5; D not certain. Germline V gene data show CDR1 as MDHEN and CDR2 as SYDVKM. Trimming cost V 3 bases and J 1 base, with 7 bases left between them. CDR3 length: 14 residues. The DNA for the CDR3 is TGTGCCAGCAGTTTGGTAGGGAGCAATCAGCCCCAGCATTTT. Residues: CASSLVGSNQPQHF.

The chain recombines TRBV25-1 with TRBJ1-1; 11 bases match TRBD1. This CDR3 has 15 amino acids. Germline loops: CDR1 MGHDK, CDR2 SYGVNS. V dropped 8 bases and J dropped 4; count of bases not matched to a gene: 9. The CDR3 reads CASGKKGTGGTEAFF. As DNA, the CDR3 is TGTGCCAGCGGGAAAAAAGGGACAGGGGGCACTGAAGCTTTCTTT. The complete variable domain, with remaining parts taken from reference TRBV25-1 and TRBJ1-1, reads EADIYQTPRYLVIGTGKKITLECSQTMGHDKMYWYQQDPGMELHLIHYSYGVNSTEKGDLSSESTVSRIRTEHFPLTLESARPSHTSQYLCASGKKGTGGTEAFFGQGTRLTVV.

The chain has TRBV9 and TRBJ2-3; no definite D call. The V end lost 3 bases, the J end lost 1 base, and 15 bases lay between the germline ends. From germline, CDR1 is SGDLS and CDR2 YYNGEE. The CDR3 has 16 residues. CDR3: CASSAHRLSGTDTQYF. CDR3 coding DNA: TGTGCCAGCAGCGCCCACCGACTCTCGGGCACAGATACGCAGTATTTT.

The V gene is TRBV13, the J gene TRBJ2-3; 8 bases align to TRBD2. With 3 bases clipped from V and 2 bases from J, the junction kept 4 bases outside the gene matches. Germline assignment: CDR1 PRHDT and CDR2 FYEKMQ (reference sequence). There are 15 residues in the CDR3. The CDR3 here is CASSFISGVTDTQYF. CDR3 bases: TGTGCCAGCAGCTTTATTAGCGGGGTCACAGATACGCAGTATTTT.

This sequence joins TRBV7-2 and TRBJ2-5, with 11 bases that match TRBD1. With 1 base clipped from V and 4 bases from J, the junction kept 2 bases outside the gene matches. CDR1 and CDR2 (germline): SGHTA, FQGNSA. CDR3 size: 15 residues. The CDR3 is CASSLEGQGGETQYF. The CDR3 DNA reads TGTGCCAGCAGCTTAGAGGGACAGGGGGGAGAGACCCAGTACTTC.

About this clone: Other DNA sequences in this sample translate to the same CDR3. V gene TRBV19 combines with J gene TRBJ2-1; 10 bases align to TRBD2. Germline CDR1 reads LNHDA; CDR2 reads SQIVND (reference sequence). The junction had 7 bases not matched to a gene; V was cut back by 0 bases and J by 5 bases. This CDR3 is 17 amino acids long. The CDR3 reads CASSIDPPGLANNEQFF. CDR3 sequence (DNA): TGTGCCAGTAGTATAGATCCCCCGGGACTAGCGAACAATGAGCAGTTCTTC. The full variable domain, completed using reference TRBV19 and TRBJ2-1, is DGGITQSPKYLFRKEGQNVTLSCEQNLNHDAMYWYRQDPGQGLRLIYYSQIVNDFQKGDIAEGYSVSREKKESFPLTVTSAQKNPTAFYLCASSIDPPGLANNEQFFGPGTRLTVL.

This clone showed up just once. V usage is TRBV6-1 and J usage is TRBJ2-7; 10 bases agree with TRBD1. Germline CDR1 is MNHNS and CDR2 is SASEGT. The CDR3 is 14 amino acids. With 8 bases clipped from V and 3 bases from J, the junction kept 7 bases outside the gene matches. The CDR3 here is CASPPDRGRYEQYF. CDR3 coding DNA: TGTGCCAGCCCTCCCGACAGGGGGCGCTACGAGCAGTACTTC.

This chain joins TRBV11-2 and TRBJ1-1, with 8 bases fitting TRBD1. With 0 bases clipped from V and 3 bases from J, the junction kept 6 bases outside the gene matches. Looked up from germline, CDR1 is SGHAT and CDR2 is FQNNGV. The CDR3 extends over 16 amino acids. The DNA of the CDR3 is TGTGCCAGCAGCTTAGATTTGGACAGGGTTGACACTGAAGCTTTCTTT. Encoded protein: CASSLDLDRVDTEAFF.

This clone was seen once. The chain recombines TRBV18 with TRBJ2-7; D uncertain. The CDR3 consists of 14 residues. Trimming left V 0 bases short and J 6 bases short, with 12 bases between. Germline CDR1 KGHSH, CDR2 LQKENI. This CDR3 is CASSPPPGGREQYF. The CDR3 DNA reads TGTGCCAGCTCACCACCTCCGGGTGGGCGCGAGCAGTACTTC.

This clone showed up just a few times. The chain combines TRBV6-6 with TRBJ2-7; no clear D. CDR1 and CDR2 from the germline V gene are MNHNY and SVGAGI (reference sequence). This CDR3 region has 12 residues. V lost 6 bases to trimming and J lost 3 bases, with 9 bases between them. The CDR3 sequence: CASSQTNYEQYF. In DNA, the CDR3 is TGTGCCAGCAGCCAAACAAACTACGAGCAGTACTTC.

This clone was observed a single time. The chain joins TRBV14 to TRBJ2-5; 9 bases fit TRBD1. Trimming cost V 5 bases and J 3 bases; bases outside gene matches: 10. The CDR3 totals 16 residues. Germline V gene lookup returns CDR1 SGHDN and CDR2 FVKESK. CDR3 sequence (DNA): TGTGCCAGCAGCTCACACCTGGACAGGGGAAAAGAGACCCAGTACTTC. It translates to CASSSHLDRGKETQYF.

The chain uses TRBV4-3 and TRBJ2-7; TRBD2 might be the D (6 bases). Per germline, CDR1 LGHNA and CDR2 YSLEER. Deletions cut 0 bases from V and 4 bases from J, with 13 bases between. The CDR3 sequence is 15 residues long. In DNA, the CDR3 is TGCGCCAGCAGCCAAGATCGGGGGTCGTGGTACGAGCAGTACTTC. Residues: CASSQDRGSWYEQYF.

The CDR3 here is CASSLWQGSHEQYF. CDR3 in DNA: TGCGCCAGCAGCTTGTGGCAGGGAAGCCACGAGCAGTACTTC. The chain employs TRBV5-1 and TRBJ2-7; tentative D call: TRBD1 (5 bases). This CDR3 region has 14 residues. Trimming stripped 1 base from V and 5 bases from J, with 13 bases between. Germline V gene data show CDR1 as SGHRS and CDR2 as YFSETQ.

The chain recombines TRBV7-9 with TRBJ2-7; 9 nucleotides align to TRBD2. This CDR3 region has 15 residues. Germline V gives CDR1 SEHNR, CDR2 FQNEAQ (reference sequence). V trimming: 5 bases; J trimming: 4 bases; junction bases outside the gene matches: 9. The CDR3 bases are TGTGCCAGCAGCCTACTTAGCGGGAGCAAGTACGAGCAGTACTTC. Residues: CASSLLSGSKYEQYF.

V gene TRBV5-6 combines with J gene TRBJ1-1; 12 bases are a match to TRBD1. The CDR3 spans 16 residues. Germline V gene data show CDR1 as SGHDT and CDR2 as YYEEEE. V trimming: 5 bases; J trimming: 1 base; junction bases outside the gene matches: 6. The CDR3 DNA is TGTGCCAGCAGTCGTTGGGACAGGGGGCCGAACACTGAAGCTTTCTTT. Protein sequence: CASSRWDRGPNTEAFF.

CDR3 DNA: TGCGCCAGCAGCCAAGATCCAGCGGGACTCCACACAGATACGCAGTATTTT. Translation: CASSQDPAGLHTDTQYF. The rearrangement joins TRBV4-3 to TRBJ2-3; TRBD2 agrees at 7 bases. Germline CDR1 reads LGHNA; CDR2 reads YSLEER. CDR3 size: 17 residues. V shed 0 bases and J 2 bases; nucleotides not matched to a gene: 8.

The rearrangement links TRBV11-2 to TRBJ2-2; tentatively, D is TRBD2 (6 bases). There are 17 residues in the CDR3. Trimming removed 2 bases from V and 0 bases from J, with 13 bases in between. Per germline, CDR1 SGHAT and CDR2 FQNNGV. CDR3: CASSLLPGAANTGELFF. The CDR3 coding sequence is TGTGCCAGCAGCTTACTTCCGGGAGCCGCGAACACCGGGGAGCTGTTTTTT. Full variable domain (missing parts from reference TRBV11-2 and TRBJ2-2): EAGVAQSPRYKIIEKRQSVAFWCNPISGHATLYWYQQILGQGPKLLIQFQNNGVVDDSQLPKDRFSAERLKGVDSTLKIQPAKLEDSAVYLCASSLLPGAANTGELFFGEGSRLTVL.

The CDR3 reads CASSPRADQPQHF. The DNA of the CDR3 is TGTGCCAGCTCACCACGAGCCGATCAGCCCCAGCATTTT. The chain joins TRBV18 to TRBJ1-5; no reliable D call. The CDR3 spans 13 residues. Deletions cut 1 base from V and 5 bases from J, with 6 bases between. The germline V gene encodes CDR1 KGHSH and CDR2 LQKENI.